This T cell receptor beta chain was obtained from a study of blood T cells in healthy people across ages. The CDR3 length is 14 residues. V lost 6 bases, J lost 6 bases, and 6 bases stayed unmatched. CDR1 ENHRY and CDR2 SYGVKD come from the germline V gene. In this sample, this clonotype turned up many times. Using a J-beta primer mix together with a sample-barcoded 5' primer, a second PCR was run for roughly 7 to 11 cycles. Using its own MiXCR run on the 5' RACE reads, TCRdb lists one record per CDR3 protein. This sample carries 1.5 million to 2 million distinct CDR3 sequences, 28% of them seen once, and the ten largest clones take 7.7%.

Source material: blood. This chain links TRBV10-3 with TRBJ2-1, with 9 bases identical to TRBD2. This sequence originates from a woman aged 25 to 39 in good health. CDR3: CAISKGLARNEQFF. DNA for the CDR3: TGTGCCATCAGCAAGGGACTAGCCCGCAATGAGCAGTTCTTC.